The table lists the clone carrying this T cell receptor (beta chain) with a count of one. Its target is not known. The germline gene is not matched at one end of the junction; a read error may be the cause. This entry is derived from a study of OX40 agonist ivuxolimab in advanced cancers. CDR3 size: 14 residues. Germline lookup yields CDR1 SSHAT and CDR2 FNYEAQ (reference sequence). Study-wide results and limits: The CD4+ and CD8+ T cells in the blood had expanded clonally by week 6 at 0.1 to 3.0 mg/kg. Some patients who did not respond also had low normalized T-cell clonal expansion.

The repertoire was sequenced with immunoSEQ multiplex PCR; TCRdb's copy has only in-frame clones and lacks some. This repertoire shows fewer than 25,000 clones, 65% to 90% found once; its top ten account for approximately 16%. The sequence came from an adult with an advanced solid tumor such as melanoma, head and neck, liver or kidney cancer. The rearrangement uses TRBV7-7 and TRBJ1-3; D might be TRBD1 (5 bases). The sample consisted of CD4+ or CD8+ T cells sorted from blood, taken in a trial of the OX40 agonist ivuxolimab. The CDR3 reads CASSAGGSGNTIYF. CDR3 DNA sequence: TGTGCTAGCAGTGCCGGGGGATCTGGAAACACCATATATTTT.